The rows below give T cell receptor beta chains drawn from one sample of a study of cytomegalovirus exposure and HLA in healthy donors. Some clones are missing from TCRdb's copy, which holds only in-frame ones; the method was immunoSEQ multiplex PCR. The data show approximately 120,000 clones, with over 60% seen just once and under 5.5% held by the top ten. Sequencing was performed on PBMCs. The receptor set was obtained from a man aged 55-75 years in good health and CMV-seropositive. Both conserved end residues are part of each CDR3. D genes are given only for firm matches. Only some rows state a clone size, as once, few, many or a class for expanded clones.

. TRBJ2-2 . TRBV28 CASKPGANTGELFF TGTGCCAGCAAGCCAGGGGCGAACACCGGGGAGCTGTTTTTT
. TRBJ1-1 . TRBV28 CASSSTGENTEAFF TGTGCCAGCAGTTCGACAGGTGAGAACACTGAAGCTTTCTTT
. TRBJ2-3 TRBD2 TRBV5-1 CASGLAGGADTQYF TGCGCCAGCGGGCTAGCGGGGGGAGCCGATACGCAGTATTTT
few TRBJ1-6 . TRBV27 CASSFSVHIYNSPLHF TGTGCCAGCAGTTTTTCTGTACATATCTATAATTCACCCCTCCACTTT
. TRBJ2-5 . TRBV5-5 CASSLVGRGETQYF TGTGCCAGCAGCTTGGTAGGGCGGGGAGAGACCCAGTACTTC
. TRBJ1-1 . TRBV28 CAISGNTEAFF TGTGCCATCTCGGGGAACACTGAAGCTTTCTTT
. TRBJ1-1 TRBD1 TRBV2 CASSVTGTGNTEAFF TGTGCCAGCAGTGTCACCGGGACAGGGAACACTGAAGCTTTCTTT
. TRBJ1-2 . TRBV28 CASSLIGQGIVDYGYTF TGTGCCAGCAGTTTAATAGGTCAGGGAATAGTCGACTATGGCTACACCTTC
. TRBJ2-5 . TRBV19 CASSIEGTHQGETQYF TGTGCCAGTAGTATAGAGGGGACCCACCAGGGGGAGACCCAGTACTTC
. TRBJ2-4 . TRBV2 CASSGTAGAVNIQYF TGTGCCAGCAGTGGTACGGCAGGGGCGGTAAACATTCAGTACTTC
. TRBJ2-5 . TRBV5-1 CASSLDGSGETQYF TGCGCCAGCAGCTTGGATGGGTCGGGAGAGACCCAGTACTTC
. TRBJ1-1 . TRBV6-1 CAAAFGLNTEAFF TGTGCCGCAGCGTTTGGGTTGAACACTGAAGCTTTCTTT